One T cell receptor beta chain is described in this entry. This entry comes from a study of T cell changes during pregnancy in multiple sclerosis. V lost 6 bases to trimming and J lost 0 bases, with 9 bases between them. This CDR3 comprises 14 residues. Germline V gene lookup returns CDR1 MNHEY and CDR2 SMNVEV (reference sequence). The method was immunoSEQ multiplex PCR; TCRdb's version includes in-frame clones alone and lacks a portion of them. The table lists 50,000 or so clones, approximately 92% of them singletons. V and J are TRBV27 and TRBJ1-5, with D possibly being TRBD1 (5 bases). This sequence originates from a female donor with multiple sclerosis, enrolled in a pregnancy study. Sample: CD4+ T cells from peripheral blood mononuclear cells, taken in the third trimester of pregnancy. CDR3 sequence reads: CASRGEISNQPQHF. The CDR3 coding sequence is TGTGCCAGCAGAGGGGAAATTAGCAATCAGCCCCAGCATTTT.